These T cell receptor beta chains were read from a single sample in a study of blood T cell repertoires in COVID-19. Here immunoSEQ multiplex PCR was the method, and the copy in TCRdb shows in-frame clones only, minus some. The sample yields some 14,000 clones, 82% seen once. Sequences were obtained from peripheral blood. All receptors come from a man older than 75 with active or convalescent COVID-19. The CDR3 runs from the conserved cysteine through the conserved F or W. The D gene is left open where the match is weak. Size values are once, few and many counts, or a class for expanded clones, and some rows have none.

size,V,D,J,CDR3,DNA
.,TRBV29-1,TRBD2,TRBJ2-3,CSVDPGLAGTQYF,TGCAGCGTGGATCCAGGACTAGCGGGTACGCAGTATTTT
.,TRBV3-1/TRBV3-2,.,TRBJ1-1,CASSLRVNTEAFF,TGTGCCAGCAGCCTGAGGGTGAACACTGAAGCTTTCTTT
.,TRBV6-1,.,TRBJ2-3,CASSDRQGITQYF,TGTGCCAGCAGTGATCGCCAGGGGATTACGCAGTATTTT
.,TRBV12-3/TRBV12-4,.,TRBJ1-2,CASSLSRVGYTF,TGTGCCAGCAGTTTGTCCAGGGTCGGCTACACCTTC
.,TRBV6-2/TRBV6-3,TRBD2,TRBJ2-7,CASSTREDETYEQYF,TGTGCCAGCAGTACCCGGGAGGACGAGACCTACGAGCAGTACTTC
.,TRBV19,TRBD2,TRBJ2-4,CASMGAGVAKNIQYF,TGTGCCAGTATGGGAGCGGGGGTAGCCAAAAACATTCAGTACTTC
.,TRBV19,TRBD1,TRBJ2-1,CASSRDSLNEQFF,TGTGCCAGTAGCCGGGACAGCCTCAATGAGCAGTTCTTC
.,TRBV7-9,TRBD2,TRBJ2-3,CASSLDQAGGSDTQYF,TGTGCCAGCAGCTTAGACCAAGCGGGGGGGTCAGATACGCAGTATTTT
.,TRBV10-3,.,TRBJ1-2,CAISGGLQGPADYGYTF,TGTGCCATCAGTGGGGGACTACAGGGCCCGGCGGACTATGGCTACACCTTC
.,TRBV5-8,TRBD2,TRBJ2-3,CASSLVRFSGERADTQYF,TGTGCCAGCAGCTTGGTACGGTTTAGCGGGGAAAGAGCAGATACGCAGTATTTT
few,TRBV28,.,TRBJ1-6,CASFSGGHSSSYNSPLHF,TGTGCCAGCTTCTCTGGGGGACACTCGAGCTCCTATAATTCACCCCTCCACTTT
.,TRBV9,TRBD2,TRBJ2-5,CASSVLGTSGEETQYF,TGTGCCAGCAGCGTCTTGGGGACTAGCGGGGAAGAGACCCAGTACTTC
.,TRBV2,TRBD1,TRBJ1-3,CASSQTGGMYGNTIYF,TGTGCCAGCAGTCAGACAGGGGGCATGTATGGAAACACCATATATTTT
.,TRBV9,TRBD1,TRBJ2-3,CASRPGGYSTDTQYF,TGTGCCAGCAGACCAGGGGGCTATAGCACAGATACGCAGTATTTT
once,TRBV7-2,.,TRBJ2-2,CASSLGSLPNTGELFF,TGTGCCAGCAGCTTAGGGTCTCTACCGAACACCGGGGAGCTGTTTTTT
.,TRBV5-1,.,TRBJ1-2,CASSLGREGYTF,TGCGCCAGCAGCCTGGGGAGGGAAGGCTACACCTTC
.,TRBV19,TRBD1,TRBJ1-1,CASTEQGMGTEAFF,TGTGCCAGTACCGAACAGGGGATGGGCACTGAAGCTTTCTTT
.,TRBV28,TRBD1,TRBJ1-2,CASSSVPTGSDGYTF,TGTGCCAGCAGTTCCGTACCGACAGGGTCGGATGGCTACACCTTC
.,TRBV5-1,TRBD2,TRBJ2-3,CASSSGTSGDTQYF,TGCGCCAGCAGCTCCGGGACTAGCGGGGATACGCAGTATTTT
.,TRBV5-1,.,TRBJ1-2,CASSEGQNYGYTF,TGCGCCAGCAGCGAAGGACAGAACTATGGCTACACCTTC
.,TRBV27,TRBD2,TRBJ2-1,CASSWGLAGNEQFF,TGTGCCAGCAGTTGGGGACTAGCGGGTAATGAGCAGTTCTTC
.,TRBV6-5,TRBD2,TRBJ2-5,CASSKTSGGGTQYF,TGTGCCAGCAGCAAGACTAGCGGGGGTGGGACCCAGTACTTC
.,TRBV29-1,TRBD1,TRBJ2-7,CSVQTGIYEQYF,TGCAGCGTTCAGACAGGGATCTACGAGCAGTACTTC
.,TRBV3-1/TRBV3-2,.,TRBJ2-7,CASSQDSGQPTYEQYF,TGTGCCAGCAGCCAAGATTCAGGACAGCCTACCTACGAGCAGTACTTC
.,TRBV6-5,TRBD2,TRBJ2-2,CASNQGRDTGELFF,TGTGCCAGCAATCAAGGGAGGGACACCGGGGAGCTGTTTTTT
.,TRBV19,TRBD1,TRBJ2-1,CASSDRDRGRDEQFF,TGTGCCAGTAGCGACCGGGACAGGGGACGCGATGAGCAGTTCTTC
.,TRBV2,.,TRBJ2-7,CASSEGHGLLEQYF,TGTGCCAGCAGTGAGGGACACGGCCTCCTCGAGCAGTACTTC
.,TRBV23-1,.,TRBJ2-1,CASSQWGRRANEQFF,TGCGCCAGCAGTCAATGGGGTCGCAGGGCCAATGAGCAGTTCTTC
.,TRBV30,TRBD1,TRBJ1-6,CAWRDRTGNNSPLHF,TGTGCCTGGAGAGATCGGACAGGCAATAATTCACCCCTCCACTTT
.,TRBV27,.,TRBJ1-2,CASSYRERNYGYTF,TGTGCCAGCAGTTACCGCGAACGGAACTATGGCTACACCTTC
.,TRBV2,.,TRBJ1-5,CASSFKGGNQPQHF,TGTGCCAGCAGTTTCAAAGGGGGCAATCAGCCCCAGCATTTT
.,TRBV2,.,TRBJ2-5,CASSEVLSSQYF,TGTGCCAGCAGTGAGGTGTTAAGCTCCCAGTACTTC
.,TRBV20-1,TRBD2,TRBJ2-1,CSASGLAGDYNEQFF,TGCAGTGCTAGTGGACTAGCGGGGGACTACAATGAGCAGTTCTTC
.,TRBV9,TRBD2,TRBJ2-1,CASSVGLAGGVGEQFF,TGTGCCAGCAGCGTAGGTCTAGCGGGGGGAGTAGGGGAGCAGTTCTTC
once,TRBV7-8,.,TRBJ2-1,CASSPRGASYNEQFF,TGTGCCAGCAGTCCCCGCGGTGCCTCCTACAATGAGCAGTTCTTC
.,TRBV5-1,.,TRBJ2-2,CASSGQSNTGELFF,TGCGCCAGCAGCGGACAGTCGAACACCGGGGAGCTGTTTTTT
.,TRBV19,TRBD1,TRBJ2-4,CASSRQGTDIQYF,TGTGCCAGTAGTAGACAGGGCACAGACATTCAGTACTTC
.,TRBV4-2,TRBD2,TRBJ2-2,CASSLRTSGGGNTGELFF,TGTGCCAGCAGCCTGCGGACTAGCGGGGGGGGGAACACCGGGGAGCTGTTTTTT
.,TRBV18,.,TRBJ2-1,CASSDSGVRSYNEQFF,TGTGCCAGCTCGGACAGCGGGGTACGCTCCTACAATGAGCAGTTCTTC
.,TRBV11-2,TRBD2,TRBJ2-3,CASNNLAGGPDTQYF,TGTGCCAGCAACAACCTAGCGGGGGGGCCAGATACGCAGTATTTT
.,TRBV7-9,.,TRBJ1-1,CASSPAGVNTEAFF,TGTGCCAGCAGCCCCGCAGGGGTGAACACTGAAGCTTTCTTT
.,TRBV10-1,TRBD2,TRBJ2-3,CASSTSGVGTDTQYF,TGCGCCAGCAGCACTAGCGGGGTGGGCACAGATACGCAGTATTTT
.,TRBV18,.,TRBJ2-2,CASSPQGLVDGELFF,TGTGCCAGCTCACCACAGGGGCTGGTGGACGGGGAGCTGTTTTTT
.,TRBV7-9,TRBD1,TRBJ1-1,CASSHGDRATEAFF,TGTGCCAGCAGCCATGGGGACAGGGCGACTGAAGCTTTCTTT
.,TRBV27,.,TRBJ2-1,CASSLSLSSYNEQFF,TGTGCCAGCAGTTTATCTCTCAGCTCCTACAATGAGCAGTTCTTC
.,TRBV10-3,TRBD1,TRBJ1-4,CATTGGANEKLFF,TGTGCCACGACAGGGGGCGCTAATGAAAAACTGTTTTTT
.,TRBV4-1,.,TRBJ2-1,CASSLRGFPYNEQFF,TGCGCCAGCAGCCTCAGGGGATTCCCCTACAATGAGCAGTTCTTC
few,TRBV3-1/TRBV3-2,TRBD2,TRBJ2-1,CASSQGSGGYNEQFF,TGTGCCAGCAGCCAAGGCAGCGGGGGATACAATGAGCAGTTCTTC